Here is one T cell receptor beta chain with its context. TCRdb's table, derived via immunoSEQ multiplex PCR, lists solely in-frame clones and lacks some. This table holds roughly 38,000 clones, around four fifths found once. The data belong to a study of control samples from healthy donors and cancer patients. V trimming: 3 bases; J trimming: 5 bases; junction bases outside the gene matches: 9. In germline, CDR1 is LNHNV, CDR2 YYDKDF (reference sequence). This CDR3 region has 16 residues. The receptor's source is a man aged 60 to 75 in good health. The V and J genes are TRBV15 and TRBJ2-3; 9 bases agree with TRBD2. Sequenced: blood. CDR3 protein: CATSSLSGGLKDTQYF. The CDR3 nucleotides are TGTGCCACCAGCAGCCTCAGCGGGGGGCTGAAAGATACGCAGTATTTT.